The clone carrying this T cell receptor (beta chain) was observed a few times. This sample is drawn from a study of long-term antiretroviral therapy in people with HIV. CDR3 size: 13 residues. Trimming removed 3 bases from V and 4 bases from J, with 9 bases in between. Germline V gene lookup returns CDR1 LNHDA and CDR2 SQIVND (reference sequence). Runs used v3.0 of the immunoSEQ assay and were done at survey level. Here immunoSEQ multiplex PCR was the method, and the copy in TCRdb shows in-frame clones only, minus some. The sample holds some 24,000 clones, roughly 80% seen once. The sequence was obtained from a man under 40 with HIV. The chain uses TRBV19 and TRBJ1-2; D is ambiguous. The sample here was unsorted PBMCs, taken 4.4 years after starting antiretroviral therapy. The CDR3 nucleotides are TGTGCCAGTAGTATTAGGAGTTCCTATGGCTACACCTTC. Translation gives CASSIRSSYGYTF. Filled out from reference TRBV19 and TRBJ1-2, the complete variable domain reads DGGITQSPKYLFRKEGQNVTLSCEQNLNHDAMYWYRQDPGQGLRLIYYSQIVNDFQKGDIAEGYSVSREKKESFPLTVTSAQKNPTAFYLCASSIRSSYGYTFGSGTRLTVV.